Presented here are 21 T cell receptor beta chains from one specimen sequenced in a study of cytomegalovirus exposure and HLA in healthy donors. The primer mix had 60 Vbeta and 13 Jbeta primers. The data were produced by immunoSEQ multiplex PCR, yet TCRdb's version contains in-frame clones alone and is incomplete. Found here are about 160,000 clones, roughly 79% of them singletons; the top ten hold approximately 13%. The specimen was PBMCs. These receptors all stem from a woman aged 50 to 60 in good health and CMV-seronegative.

Here the CDR3 reads CASSQDLGDFEETQYF. In nucleotides, the CDR3 is TGCGCCAGCAGCCAAGATCTGGGGGACTTCGAAGAGACCCAGTACTTC. This rearrangement joins TRBV4-3 to TRBJ2-5, with D maybe TRBD2 (6 bases). The CDR3 runs 16 residues. Germline lookup yields CDR1 LGHNA and CDR2 YSLEER. Trimming took off 0 bases at V and 3 bases at J, with 14 bases between the two ends.

This clone appeared a few times. V gene TRBV4-3 combines with J gene TRBJ2-3, with D possibly matching TRBD2 (6 bases). V lost 3 bases, J lost 0 bases, and 13 bases lay in between. There are 16 residues in the CDR3. Germline CDR1 LGHNA, CDR2 YSLEER. CDR3 nucleotide sequence: TGCGCCAGCAGCCAGGGGGGTGACCATAGCACAGATACGCAGTATTTT. As protein: CASSQGGDHSTDTQYF.

The V gene is TRBV14, the J gene TRBJ1-2; D gene unclear. CDR3 length: 15 amino acids. The germline V and J ends were trimmed by 0 bases and 4 bases, with 12 bases remaining between them. In germline, CDR1 is SGHDN, CDR2 FVKESK. The CDR3 sequence is CASSQDRGYGYGYTF. The CDR3 DNA follows: TGTGCCAGCAGCCAAGATCGAGGGTATGGCTATGGCTACACCTTC. Using reference TRBV14 and TRBJ1-2 for the parts outside the CDR3, the full variable domain is EAGVTQFPSHSVIEKGQTVTLRCDPISGHDNLYWYRRVMGKEIKFLLHFVKESKQDESGMPNNRFLAERTGGTYSTLKVQPAELEDSGVYFCASSQDRGYGYGYTFGSGTRLTVV.

V usage is TRBV19 and J usage is TRBJ1-2; TRBD1 is a possible D gene (5 bases). The germline V gene has CDR1 LNHDA and CDR2 SQIVND (reference sequence). The CDR3 consists of 13 residues. V lost 2 bases to trimming and J lost 8 bases, with 12 bases between them. The CDR3 DNA follows: TGTGCCAGTAGTATAACGGGGGGTTACGGCTACACCTTC. It translates to CASSITGGYGYTF.

J is TRBJ1-4 and V is TRBV5-4; possible D gene TRBD1, 6 bases. CDR1 and CDR2 from the germline V gene are SGHNT and YYREEE (reference sequence). The CDR3 consists of 15 residues. Trimming removed 2 bases from V and 3 bases from J, with 11 bases in between. This CDR3 reads CASSFVGAANEKLFF. CDR3 in DNA: TGTGCCAGCAGCTTCGTGGGGGCTGCTAATGAAAAACTGTTTTTT.

The chain uses TRBV2 and TRBJ2-5, with D possibly being TRBD2 (6 bases). The CDR3 is made up of 14 amino acids. Per germline, CDR1 SNHLY and CDR2 FYNNEI. With 6 bases removed from V and 11 bases from J, the gap between germline ends came to 22 bases. CDR3 nucleotide sequence: TGTGCCAGCAGCCCGGGTGGGGAGGTAAGGGAGCAGTACTTC. Translating gives CASSPGGEVREQYF.

The chain employs TRBV13 and TRBJ2-4; 8 bases fit TRBD2. Per the germline V gene, CDR1 is PRHDT and CDR2 is FYEKMQ (reference sequence). The CDR3 is made up of 16 amino acids. The V gene end was trimmed by 4 bases and the J gene end by 0 bases; junction bases not matched to a gene: 5. The CDR3 nucleotides read TGTGCCAGCAGCTCGGGACTAGAGCTAGCCAAAAACATTCAGTACTTC. Protein: CASSSGLELAKNIQYF.

The sample holds a few counts of this clone. The genes are TRBV7-2 and TRBJ2-3, with TRBD2 as a possible D gene (5 bases). The CDR3 extends over 14 amino acids. Trimming took 5 bases from V and 1 from J, leaving 10 bases between them. Per the germline V gene, CDR1 is SGHTA and CDR2 is FQGNSA. The CDR3 DNA reads TGTGCCAGCAGCCTCGACTATGGCACAGATACGCAGTATTTT. Translating it yields CASSLDYGTDTQYF.

The rearrangement uses TRBV9 and TRBJ1-2, with 7 bases matching TRBD1. Germline-derived CDR1 and CDR2 are SGDLS and YYNGEE. V lost 3 bases to trimming and J lost 6 bases; unmatched junction nucleotides: 11. The CDR3 extends over 15 amino acids. CDR3 loop: CASSASGQVRDGYTF. The CDR3 region has the DNA TGTGCCAGCAGCGCGAGCGGACAGGTGAGGGATGGCTACACCTTC.

The rearrangement links TRBV14 to TRBJ1-3, with unresolved D. There are 11 residues in the CDR3. The germline CDR1 and CDR2 sequences are SGHDN and FVKESK. V dropped 5 bases and J dropped 10 bases, with 9 bases sitting between them. CDR3 loop: CASSSSRTIYF. The CDR3 DNA reads as TGTGCCAGCAGCTCGAGTCGGACCATATATTTT.

This chain joins TRBV4-3 and TRBJ1-2; tentative D call: TRBD1 (5 bases). There are 16 residues in the CDR3. Germline-derived CDR1 and CDR2 are LGHNA and YSLEER. Trimming pared 1 base from V and 3 bases from J, leaving 15 bases between. The CDR3 nucleotides are TGCGCCAGCAGCCAAGGGGTCGTGGACAACGACTATGGCTACACCTTC. The encoded protein is CASSQGVVDNDYGYTF.

A remark on this clone: One junction end disagrees with the germline gene, perhaps due to a read error. Other DNA sequences from this sample encode an identical CDR3 as well. The chain combines TRBV13 with TRBJ1-2, with 7 bases lining up with TRBD1. Per germline, CDR1 PRHDT and CDR2 FYEKMQ (reference sequence). The CDR3 has 14 residues. Here the CDR3 reads CASSEGTVEGGYTF. The CDR3 coding sequence is TGTGCTAGCAGCGAGGGGACAGTAGAGGGGGGCTACACCTTC.

The V call is TRBV11-2, the J call TRBJ2-1; the D is unclear. The CDR3 length is 13 residues. Deletions cut 4 bases from V and 1 base from J, with 5 bases between. CDR1 and CDR2 from the germline V gene are SGHAT and FQNNGV. The CDR3, as DNA: TGTGCCAGCAGCTCGGAGTCCTACAATGAGCAGTTCTTC. Its protein is CASSSESYNEQFF.

This clone was seen once. The chain links TRBV14 to TRBJ2-7, with TRBD1 as a possible D gene (5 bases). The CDR3 spans 16 residues. Trimming cost V 5 bases and J 2 bases, with 19 bases left between them. Germline CDR1 SGHDN, CDR2 FVKESK. The DNA of the CDR3 is TGTGCCAGCAGCTATAAAAGGGGCTTGGGTCCCTACGAGCAGTACTTC. This encodes CASSYKRGLGPYEQYF.

The chain combines TRBV9 with TRBJ2-2; TRBD2 matches at 11 bases. V lost 4 bases and J lost 7; bases outside the gene matches: 9. The CDR3 is made up of 16 amino acids. The germline gives CDR1 SGDLS, CDR2 YYNGEE. In nucleotides, the CDR3 is TGTGCCAGCAGCCCAATAGCGGGAGGGCAGGGCGGGGAGCTGTTTTTT. This codes for CASSPIAGGQGGELFF.

This chain uses TRBV29-1 with TRBJ2-7, with D hard to call. Trimming took 1 base from V and 3 from J, leaving 7 bases between them. The CDR3 runs 12 residues. Germline CDR1 is SQVTM and CDR2 is ANQGSEA. Here the CDR3 reads CSVEASLYEQYF. DNA of the CDR3: TGCAGCGTTGAAGCCTCCCTCTACGAGCAGTACTTC.

The J gene is TRBJ1-1, the V gene TRBV30; D perhaps matches TRBD1 (6 bases). Trimming removed 2 bases at V and 5 bases at J, with 15 bases between. This CDR3 has 14 amino acids. Germline lookup yields CDR1 GTSNPN and CDR2 SVGIG (reference sequence). The CDR3 sequence: CAWSQLGGKTEAFF. The CDR3 DNA sequence: TGTGCCTGGAGTCAACTAGGGGGTAAAACTGAAGCTTTCTTT.

V and J are TRBV10-2 and TRBJ1-2; D gene uncertain. V gave up 5 bases and J gave up 8 bases, with 12 bases separating them. Germline V gene lookup returns CDR1 WSHSY and CDR2 SAAADI. The CDR3 contains 12 residues. This CDR3 reads CASSSTPGGYTF. The CDR3 DNA is TGCGCCAGCAGTTCTACCCCGGGAGGCTACACCTTC.

V and J are TRBV25-1 and TRBJ2-1, with D perhaps matching TRBD1 (5 bases). The length of the CDR3 is 16 residues. Trimming removed 7 bases at V and 1 base at J, with 17 bases between. Germline CDR1 MGHDK, CDR2 SYGVNS. CDR3 coding DNA: TGTGCCAGCATCCCAGGGCGGTTTAAATCCTACAATGAGCAGTTCTTC. Its translation is CASIPGRFKSYNEQFF. The full variable domain, with the rest looked up from reference TRBV25-1 and TRBJ2-1, is EADIYQTPRYLVIGTGKKITLECSQTMGHDKMYWYQQDPGMELHLIHYSYGVNSTEKGDLSSESTVSRIRTEHFPLTLESARPSHTSQYLCASIPGRFKSYNEQFFGPGTRLTVL.

V gene TRBV15 combines with J gene TRBJ2-7, with TRBD1 as a possible D gene (5 bases). Germline V CDR1 and CDR2: LNHNV, YYDKDF (reference sequence). Trimming shortened V by 0 bases and J by 7 bases, and 13 bases separated the two germline ends. This CDR3 has 14 amino acids. The CDR3 reads CATSRDKGLGEQYF. The CDR3 DNA reads TGTGCCACCAGCAGAGATAAGGGGTTGGGTGAGCAGTACTTC. The whole variable domain, filled in from reference TRBV15 and TRBJ2-7, reads DAMVIQNPRYQVTQFGKPVTLSCSQTLNHNVMYWYQQKSSQAPKLLFHYYDKDFNNEADTPDNFQSRRPNTSFCFLDIRSPGLGDTAMYLCATSRDKGLGEQYFGPGTRLTVT.

The chain couples TRBV5-1 to TRBJ2-5; a weak D match, TRBD2 (6 bases). TRBJ2-7 explains the end of the DNA better; the J call may be wrong. The CDR3 is 13 residues long. The germline V gene has CDR1 SGHRS and CDR2 YFSETQ. CDR3 residues: CASSPLGSSEQYF. CDR3 nucleotide sequence: TGCGCCAGCAGCCCCCTCGGGAGTAGCGAGCAGTACTTC.